A single sample is the source of the 27 T cell receptor beta chains below, sequenced in a study of low-dose radiotherapy and immunotherapy resistance in tumors (dated by TCRdb to between 2022 and 2023). The sample's time point label, in plain terms: before trial treatment. The sequencer was an Illumina HiSeq 2500. First-strand cDNA was synthesized using Superscript III and a set of TRAV- and TRBV-specific primers, so that both TCRalpha and TCRbeta chains were covered. TCRs were amplified for about 22 PCR cycles with Phusion, using a constant-region primer paired with the adapter attached to the V primers. In TCRdb, the public reads were trimmed at Q25 with fastp and aligned with MiXCR, with productive beta chains retained. Rows with one shared CDR3 protein collapse into an entry with the most common genes and DNA. The sample has about 60,000 distinct CDR3 sequences on record, almost 25% of them singletons. Roughly 5.6% of the sample is in the top ten clones.

The sample was PBMCs, taken before treatment. These receptors originate from a male donor with prostate cancer.

This clonotype was seen ten or more times. The J gene is TRBJ2-1, the V gene TRBV14; 7 positions agree with TRBD2. Germline V gives CDR1 SGHDN, CDR2 FVKESK. The CDR3 extends over 16 amino acids. The V gene end was trimmed by 4 bases and the J gene end by 8 bases; junction bases not matched to a gene: 14. For the CDR3, the DNA is TGTGCCAGCAGCCTTCTGGGGAGCGGGATTGGTCATGAGCAGTTCTTC. It codes for CASSLLGSGIGHEQFF.

In this sample, this clonotype turned up many times. The gene calls are TRBV3-1 and TRBJ1-1; D call uncertain. This CDR3 comprises 13 residues. The V gene's germline CDR1 is LGHDT and CDR2 YNNKEL (reference sequence). V was trimmed by 3 bases and J by 1 base, leaving 6 bases between them. The CDR3 bases are TGTGCCAGCAGCCACGGATCGAACACTGAAGCTTTCTTT. Translating gives CASSHGSNTEAFF.

This clonotype was found many times. The genes are TRBV29-1 and TRBJ2-3; tentatively, D is TRBD2 (6 bases). CDR1 is SQVTM and CDR2 is ANQGSEA in the germline V gene. V lost 7 bases, J lost 5 bases, and 10 bases lay in between. The CDR3 contains 11 residues. CDR3 DNA: TGCAGCGCGGAGGGTAAAGATACGCAGTATTTT. Its translation: CSAEGKDTQYF.

This chain connects TRBV3-1 to TRBJ2-3; TRBD2 matches 15 bases. This CDR3 is built from 17 residues. V lost 6 bases and J lost 0; bases outside the gene matches: 4. CDR1 LGHDT and CDR2 YNNKEL come from the germline V gene (reference sequence). The chain's CDR3 is CASSRTSGGGSTDTQYF. CDR3 DNA sequence: TGTGCCAGCAGTCGGACTAGCGGGGGGGGTAGCACAGATACGCAGTATTTT.

As to this clonotype: A far larger clone is one nucleotide away, so this likely arose from a read error. The chain couples TRBV5-8 to TRBJ2-7; D unresolved. Deletions cut 0 bases from V and 2 bases from J, with 9 bases between. The CDR3 is 14 residues long. The germline gives CDR1 SGHTS, CDR2 YDEGEE. The CDR3 loop reads CASSLVGQPYEQYV. The CDR3 region has the DNA TGTGCCAGCAGCTTGGTGGGCCAGCCCTACGAGCAGTACGTC.

This clonotype was detected ten times or more. The rearrangement uses TRBV19 and TRBJ2-3; perhaps TRBD2 as D (6 bases). The V gene's germline CDR1 is LNHDA and CDR2 SQIVND (reference sequence). The V end lost 2 bases, the J end lost 1 base, and 7 bases lay between the germline ends. This CDR3 has 14 amino acids. This CDR3 is CASSISSGTDTQYF. CDR3 nucleotides: TGTGCCAGTAGTATATCTAGCGGCACAGATACGCAGTATTTT.

This clonotype was observed at least ten times. The chain combines TRBV7-9 with TRBJ2-7; 14 nucleotides agree with TRBD2. Germline V gives CDR1 SEHNR, CDR2 FQNEAQ (reference sequence). This CDR3 is built from 14 residues. The J segment lost 5 bases and the V segment lost 7 bases, leaving 4 bases of the junction unmatched. CDR3 region: CASTGLAGENEQYF. The CDR3 bases are TGTGCCAGCACGGGACTAGCGGGAGAGAACGAGCAGTACTTC.

There are many counts of this clonotype. The rearrangement uses TRBV6-2 or TRBV6-3 and TRBJ2-1; TRBD2 aligns across 12 bases. Unmatched junction bases numbered 11, after V lost 7 bases and J lost 7 bases. In germline, CDR1 is MNHEY, CDR2 SVGEGT. The CDR3 extends over 16 amino acids. Here the CDR3 DNA reads TGTGCCAGCAAAGCACGACTAGCGGGAGTGAGGAATGAGCAGTTCTTC. Translation gives CASKARLAGVRNEQFF.

This clonotype was recorded many times. V gene TRBV6-6 combines with J gene TRBJ2-5; 11 bases are shared with TRBD2. Germline V lookup: CDR1 MNHNY, CDR2 SVGAGI (reference sequence). CDR3 length equals 15 residues. V dropped 6 bases and J dropped 3; count of bases not matched to a gene: 6. In nucleotides, the CDR3 is TGTGCCAGCAGCTACCCGACTAGCGGGAAAGAGACCCAGTACTTC. It encodes CASSYPTSGKETQYF.

Remarks on this clonotype: A much larger clonotype is one base distant, so this may be a read error. V usage is TRBV14 and J usage is TRBJ2-5, with a tentative D call TRBD1 (5 bases). CDR1 and CDR2 from the germline V gene are SGHDN and FVKESK. The CDR3 loop spans 14 amino acids. V was trimmed by 4 bases and J by 4 bases, leaving 13 bases between them. The CDR3 spells CASSPGAVRETQYF. CDR3 bases: TGTGCCAGCAGCCCTGGGGCAGTCCGAGAGACCCAGTACTTC.

This clonotype was seen a handful of times. V and J are TRBV5-1 and TRBJ1-4; TRBD1 matches 10 bases. This CDR3 is 15 amino acids long. Germline trimming cut 4 bases from V and 5 bases from J; bases unmatched to any gene: 5. Germline CDR1 is SGHRS and CDR2 is YFSETQ. CDR3 nucleotides: TGCGCCAGCAGCCCTACGGGACAGGGGAATGAAAAACTGTTTTTT. Amino acid sequence: CASSPTGQGNEKLFF.

The chain recombines TRBV12-3 or TRBV12-4 with TRBJ1-3; unclear D gene. Trimming pared 2 bases from V and 8 bases from J, leaving 10 bases between. The CDR3 runs 13 residues. The CDR3 loop is CASSLLVWDTIYF. The CDR3 DNA reads TGTGCCAGCAGTTTATTGGTTTGGGACACCATATATTTT.

As concerns this clonotype: With only one base between it and a far larger clone, this is likely a read error. The V and J genes are TRBV11-3 and TRBJ2-1; no reliable D call. Germline values: CDR1 SGHNT, CDR2 YENEEA. This CDR3 region has 14 residues. Between the trimmed V and J ends, which lost 0 bases and 10 bases, there was a span of 13 bases. The chain's CDR3 is CASSLENGVYEQFF. CDR3 nucleotides: TGTGCCAGCAGCTTAGAGAATGGGGTCTACGAGCAGTTCTTC.

Concerning this clonotype itself: A far larger clone lies a single base away; this is likely a read error. CDR3 nucleotide sequence: TGTGCCAGCAGTGCTTCCTACGAGCAGTACTTC. This gives the protein CASSASYEQYF. The V call is TRBV6-2 or TRBV6-3, the J call TRBJ2-7; unclear D gene. Per the germline V gene, CDR1 is MNHEY and CDR2 is SVGEGT. The CDR3 covers 11 residues. V was trimmed by 5 bases and J by 1 base, leaving 3 bases between them.

This clonotype was seen repeatedly, ten times or more. This chain connects TRBV21-1 to TRBJ2-2; no check of the table's D call, TRBD2, against the DNA was made. TRBV21-1 counts as a pseudogene. CDR3 length equals 14 residues. CDR3 in DNA: TGTGCCAGCAGCAAACGGCTAGCGGAGGGAGAGCTGTTTTTT. Translation: CASSKRLAEGELFF.

With regard to this clonotype: A read error is likely here: a far larger clone is one base away. The genes are TRBV5-1 and TRBJ2-7; TRBD1 matches 7 bases. Trimming took 2 bases from V and 7 from J; bases not matched to a gene: 12. CDR1 SGHRS and CDR2 YFSETQ come from the germline V gene. The CDR3 has 15 residues. The CDR3 sequence is CASSFTGASYNEQYF. The CDR3 DNA reads as TGCGCCAGCAGCTTTACAGGGGCCTCCTACAATGAGCAGTACTTC.

This clonotype has ten or more counts. The chain combines TRBV12-3 or TRBV12-4 with TRBJ2-4, with D hard to call. The germline V and J ends were trimmed by 4 bases and 1 base, with 14 bases remaining between them. The CDR3 loop spans 16 amino acids. CDR3 sequence reads: CASSSDFDGAKNIQYF. CDR3 in DNA: TGTGCCAGCAGTTCCGATTTTGATGGGGCCAAAAACATTCAGTACTTC.

V is TRBV29-1 and J is TRBJ2-5, with 8 positions matching TRBD2. This CDR3 comprises 14 residues. The junction had 9 bases not matched to a gene; V was cut back by 5 bases and J by 4 bases. Germline V gene sequence: CDR1 SQVTM, CDR2 ANQGSEA. The CDR3 nucleotides are TGCAGCGTTCCCCTAGCGGGTAGACGAGAGACCCAGTACTTC. This translates into CSVPLAGRRETQYF.

This clonotype has ten or more counts. The V and J genes are TRBV7-2 and TRBJ2-1; 9 nucleotides line up with TRBD2. The CDR3 loop spans 14 amino acids. Losses at the gene ends were 1 base for V and 6 bases for J; bases not matched to a gene: 1. Germline values: CDR1 SGHTA, CDR2 FQGNSA. In DNA, the CDR3 is TGTGCCAGCAGCTTAGGCGGGGGGGGCAATGAGCAGTTCTTC. It encodes CASSLGGGGNEQFF.

This clonotype has at least ten counts. This chain joins TRBV20-1 and TRBJ2-2; the D call may be TRBD1 or TRBD2 (6 bases each). The CDR3 has 13 residues. Germline V gene data show CDR1 as DFQATT and CDR2 as SNEGSKA (reference sequence). V was pared by 3 bases and J by 5 bases, with 10 bases between. The CDR3 DNA reads as TGCAGTGCTAGGGGAGGACAGACCGGGGAGCTGTTTTTT. It is translated as CSARGGQTGELFF.

In its sample, this clonotype was seen many times. Its ends do not fully match the called genes, so a read error is possible. Written as DNA, the CDR3 is TGCGCCAGCAGCCAAGTGGGAGGGAACACTGAAGCTTTCTTT. This codes for CASSQVGGNTEAFF. The chain is built from TRBV14 and TRBJ1-1; no clear D. CDR3 length: 14 amino acids. Germline CDR1 and CDR2: SGHDN and FVKESK. The entire variable domain, with the rest obtained from reference TRBV14 and TRBJ1-1, is as follows: EAGVTQFPSHSVIEKGQTVTLRCDPISGHDNLYWYRRVMGKEIKFLLHFVKESKQDESGMPNNRFLAERTGGTYSTLKVQPAELEDSGVYFCASSQVGGNTEAFFGQGTRLTVV.

This clonotype was picked up a small number of times. The V call is TRBV27, the J call TRBJ1-6; weak D call: TRBD1 (6 bases). Germline loops: CDR1 MNHEY, CDR2 SMNVEV (reference sequence). V was clipped by 5 bases and J by 3 bases, with 11 bases between them. CDR3 length equals 15 residues. The CDR3, as DNA: TGTGCCAGCAGTCAAAGGACAGACTATAATTCACCCCTCCACTTT. Protein sequence: CASSQRTDYNSPLHF.

The chain uses TRBV3-1 and TRBJ1-1, with D possibly matching TRBD1 (5 bases). The ends were cut back, 5 bases at V and 3 bases at J, with 13 bases in the middle. The CDR3 is 14 amino acids. CDR1 and CDR2 (germline): LGHDT, YNNKEL (reference sequence). This CDR3 is CASSSQGEDTEAFF. CDR3 nucleotides: TGTGCCAGCAGCAGCCAAGGGGAGGACACTGAAGCTTTCTTT.

V gene TRBV12-3 or TRBV12-4 combines with J gene TRBJ1-3; D not certain. The CDR3 is 14 residues long. V dropped 5 bases and J dropped 0 bases, with 8 bases sitting between them. The CDR3 reads CASSQAFSGNTIYF. DNA for the CDR3: TGTGCCAGCAGTCAGGCATTCTCTGGAAACACCATATATTTT.

This clonotype appeared many times. V and J are TRBV7-2 and TRBJ2-1; 7 bases are shared with TRBD2. V shed 1 base and J 2 bases; nucleotides not matched to a gene: 5. Germline lookup yields CDR1 SGHTA and CDR2 FQGNSA. The CDR3 is made up of 16 amino acids. CDR3 DNA sequence: TGTGCCAGCAGCTTAGTGTCTAGCGGACCCTACAATGAGCAGTTCTTC. Translated, it gives CASSLVSSGPYNEQFF.

This clonotype was observed at least ten times. This sequence joins TRBV12-3 or TRBV12-4 and TRBJ2-7; TRBD2 matches 10 bases. Losses at the gene ends were 5 bases for V and 4 bases for J; bases not matched to a gene: 8. The CDR3 spans 15 residues. CDR3 protein: CASSRPSGSVYEQYF. CDR3 DNA: TGTGCCAGCAGTCGCCCTAGCGGGAGTGTATACGAGCAGTACTTC.

There are many counts of this clonotype. The J gene is TRBJ1-2, the V gene TRBV2, with a weak D call TRBD1 (5 bases). Between the trimmed V and J ends, which lost 6 bases and 8 bases, there was a span of 16 bases. Per germline, CDR1 SNHLY and CDR2 FYNNEI. The CDR3 is 13 residues long. CDR3 sequence reads: CASSDGGSWGYTF. CDR3 coding DNA: TGTGCCAGCAGCGACGGGGGATCATGGGGCTACACCTTC.